A selection of T cell receptor beta chains follows, all from one sample in a study of radiation and T cells in renal cell carcinoma. The assay was immunoSEQ multiplex PCR, and TCRdb's table has in-frame clones only and misses some. The sample has about 83,000 clones, 83% seen once. Sample: blood, taken from a patient whose treatment included radiotherapy and nephrectomy. Receptor source: a woman in her sixties with renal cell carcinoma. CDR3s leave out the opening cysteine and the closing phenylalanine or tryptophan. Each record gives: V gene, CDR3 protein.

>TRBV6-1
ASTNNEQF
>TRBV4-3
ASSQVPGQGTTF
>TRBV2
ASSVLGREETQY
>TRBV27
ASRTSDTYEQY
>TRBV7-3
ASSAQGAHTEAF
>TRBV7-2
ASSSSFGFAYYEQY
>TRBV6-1
ASTTQGKGLSGYT
>TRBV29-1
SAGGGGRSAYEQY
>TRBV7-9
ATSDTQY
>TRBV2
ASGGQGGNQPQH
>TRBV7-3
ASSPTGTPSETQY
>TRBV28
ASSFRQGRAKLF
>TRBV5-1
ASSFKTGETDTQY
>TRBV7-2
ASSLFSWGSQGQETQY
>TRBV5-1
ASSLTGVSNQPQH
>TRBV18
ASSTEMNTEAF
>TRBV7-2
ASSLYGRGPY
>TRBV5-6
ASSFGTGATNEKLF
>TRBV18
ASSPLTGTEAF
>TRBV15
ATSRDRARNTEAF
>TRBV5-8
ASSLREPQH
>TRBV23-1
ASSQKDWFTRQDTEAF
>TRBV19
ASTIRTGHNEQF
>TRBV6-1
ASRRQGNTGELF
>TRBV21-1
ASSNREYNSPLH
>TRBV28
ASSLYSGASTDTQY
>TRBV5-4
ASSLGDRDYGYT
>TRBV19
ASRLYNEQF
>TRBV6-6
ASTTGPSYGYT
>TRBV5-1
ASSRTGTSGARQETQY
>TRBV5-1
ASSSAPTAGYT
>TRBV6-5
ASSYSSRGGRDEQF
>TRBV13
ASSLRRTGPDTQY
>TRBV5-8
ASSSGLAGGYEQY
>TRBV28
ASRRGQDNEQF
>TRBV30
AWSAPQGYYEQY
>TRBV28
ASSLELAGFQETQY
>TRBV6-1
ASSVWGGASYNEQF
>TRBV14
ASSQGGEDTQY
>TRBV29-1
SVTPTSGDNEQF